The 22 T cell receptor beta chains given below trace back to one sample, sequenced in a study of T cells in Graves' hyperthyroidism and ophthalmopathy (dated by TCRdb to 2018 to 2020). The library was made by multiplex PCR. Instrument on record: Illumina HiSeq 2000. The TCR beta CDR3 regions were amplified from the RNA transcripts. For the first round of RT-PCR on the TCR CDR3, the HTBI primer set was used together with the Qiagen OneStep RT-PCR kit. In-frame beta chains were kept once TCRdb had trimmed the public reads at Q25 with fastp and called clones with MiXCR. Rows are combined by CDR3 protein, so each entry shows the most common genes and DNA. For this sample the table gives 450,000 to 600,000 distinct CDR3 sequences, of which about 20% were detected only once. Approximately 48% of the sample comes from the top ten. Specimen: blood. These TCRs come from a middle-aged man with Graves' ophthalmopathy.

Ten or more counts support this clonotype. J is TRBJ2-3 and V is TRBV20-1, with unresolved D. The germline V gene has CDR1 DFQATT and CDR2 SNEGSKA (reference sequence). Trimming took off 2 bases at V and 3 bases at J, with 15 bases between the two ends. The CDR3 length is 15 residues. The CDR3 DNA is TGCAGTGCTAGACCCCCCCTCGTAGTGACAGATACGCAGTATTTT. Protein: CSARPPLVVTDTQYF.

In its sample, this clonotype was seen a few times. The chain links TRBV10-3 to TRBJ2-5, with 9 nucleotides matching TRBD1. V dropped 2 bases and J dropped 4; count of bases not matched to a gene: 2. This CDR3 has 14 residues. From germline, CDR1 is ENHRY and CDR2 SYGVKD. The CDR3 region has the DNA TGTGCCATCAGTGAGAACAGGGGGCGAGAGACCCAGTACTTC. Translated: CAISENRGRETQYF.

Only a few counts were recorded for this clonotype. V and J are TRBV9 and TRBJ2-7, with 11 bases identical to TRBD2. Per germline, CDR1 SGDLS and CDR2 YYNGEE. The CDR3 length is 14 residues. J lost 1 base, V lost 3 bases, and 0 bases had no gene match. This chain's CDR3 is CASSASGGSYEQYF. The CDR3 DNA sequence: TGTGCCAGCAGCGCTAGCGGGGGGTCCTACGAGCAGTACTTC.

Many counts were recorded for this clonotype. The chain couples TRBV27 to TRBJ2-7; 7 bases map to TRBD1. Germline assignment: CDR1 MNHEY and CDR2 SMNVEV (reference sequence). The CDR3 is 15 amino acids. With 4 bases clipped from V and 3 bases from J, the junction kept 9 bases outside the gene matches. The CDR3 nucleotides are TGTGCCAGCAGTTGGACCGGGACAGACTTCTACGAGCAGTACTTC. Its protein product is CASSWTGTDFYEQYF.

The sample holds a few counts of this clonotype. This rearrangement joins TRBV27 to TRBJ2-7, with D maybe TRBD2 (6 bases). The CDR3 spans 15 residues. Germline V gene lookup returns CDR1 MNHEY and CDR2 SMNVEV (reference sequence). Trimming left V 5 bases short and J 6 bases short, with 20 bases between. The CDR3 spells CASSPPVSGLSEQYF. The CDR3 region has the DNA TGTGCCAGCAGTCCCCCGGTGAGCGGGCTCTCCGAGCAGTACTTC.

DNA for the CDR3: TGTGCCAGCAGCGGAGGGGACAGGGCCCACGAGCAGTACTTC. This gives the protein CASSGGDRAHEQYF. The chain couples TRBV9 to TRBJ2-7, with TRBD1 matching over 9 bases. The CDR3 totals 14 residues. With 3 bases clipped from V and 5 bases from J, the junction kept 6 bases outside the gene matches. The germline gives CDR1 SGDLS, CDR2 YYNGEE.

This clonotype occurred a few times. The rearrangement uses TRBV30 and TRBJ2-1, with TRBD2 matching over 7 bases. CDR3 length: 13 amino acids. With V trimmed by 1 base and J by 8 bases, 5 bases remained unmatched. Germline assignment: CDR1 GTSNPN and CDR2 SVGIG (reference sequence). DNA of the CDR3: TGTGCCTGGAGTGGCCAGACTAGCTATGAGCAGTTCTTC. Encoded protein: CAWSGQTSYEQFF. Based on the CDR3 plus reference TRBV30 and TRBJ2-1, the full variable domain is SQTIHQWPATLVQPVGSPLSLECTVEGTSNPNLYWYRQAAGRGLQLLFYSVGIGQISSEVPQNLSASRPQDRQFILSSKKLLLSDSGFYLCAWSGQTSYEQFFGPGTRLTVL.

CDR3 coding DNA: TGCAGTGCTAGCCCCGGGGGGGTCGGGAGGTACACCTTC. Translating it yields CSASPGGVGRYTF. V is TRBV20-1 and J is TRBJ1-2, with TRBD1 as a possible D gene (5 bases). Trimming stripped 3 bases from V and 11 bases from J, with 19 bases between. There are 13 residues in the CDR3. Germline CDR1 is DFQATT and CDR2 is SNEGSKA (reference sequence).

This clonotype was observed at least ten times. The V gene is TRBV11-2, the J gene TRBJ1-2; weak D call: TRBD1 (6 bases). Trimming stripped 3 bases from V and 2 bases from J, with 10 bases between. This CDR3 has 14 amino acids. CDR1 is SGHAT, CDR2 FQNNGV, per germline. The CDR3 coding sequence is TGTGCCAGCAGCTTGATGGACAGCAACTATGGCTACACCTTC. It translates to CASSLMDSNYGYTF.

V usage is TRBV20-1 and J usage is TRBJ2-4; D may be TRBD2 (5 bases). The V gene's germline CDR1 is DFQATT and CDR2 SNEGSKA (reference sequence). Trimming removed 3 bases from V and 6 bases from J, with 18 bases in between. The CDR3 extends over 15 amino acids. CDR3 region: CSASAGIRVGNIQYF. The CDR3 DNA sequence: TGCAGTGCTAGCGCCGGGATCCGAGTCGGAAACATTCAGTACTTC.

This clonotype was found many times. The gene calls are TRBV12-3 or TRBV12-4 and TRBJ2-5; tentative D call: TRBD2 (6 bases). V was cut by 3 bases and J by 1 base, with 12 bases left in between. CDR3 length: 15 residues. CDR3 sequence (DNA): TGTGCCAGCAGTTTGGGGAGGCGGGGCCAAGAGACCCAGTACTTC. Translated: CASSLGRRGQETQYF.

This rearrangement joins TRBV7-9 to TRBJ2-7; no clear D gene. CDR1 is SEHNR, CDR2 FQNEAQ, per germline (reference sequence). The CDR3 is made up of 10 amino acids. Trimming removed 10 bases at V and 4 bases at J, with 8 bases between. Written as DNA, the CDR3 is TGTGCCAACCGTCCTTACGAGCAGTACTTC. It is translated as CANRPYEQYF. Using reference TRBV7-9 and TRBJ2-7 for the parts outside the CDR3, the full variable domain is DTGVSQNPRHKITKRGQNVTFRCDPISEHNRLYWYRQTLGQGPEFLTYFQNEAQLEKSRLLSDRFSAERPKGSFSTLEIQRTEQGDSAMYLCANRPYEQYFGPGTRLTVT.

This clonotype has at least ten counts. The chain links TRBV3-1 to TRBJ2-7; the D gene is possibly TRBD2 (6 bases). Germline CDR1 LGHDT, CDR2 YNNKEL (reference sequence). Deletions cut 0 bases from V and 2 bases from J, with 8 bases between. There are 14 residues in the CDR3. The CDR3 sequence: CASSQDWGAYEQYF. The CDR3 DNA sequence: TGTGCCAGCAGCCAAGATTGGGGGGCCTACGAGCAGTACTTC.

This clonotype has a count of ten or more. The rearrangement links TRBV7-8 to TRBJ2-5; 10 nucleotides match TRBD1. This CDR3 contains 16 residues. Germline lookup yields CDR1 SGHVS and CDR2 FQNEAQ. J was trimmed by 1 base and V by 5 bases; bases with no gene match: 7. The CDR3 loop reads CASSPARTGGQETQYF. The CDR3 region has the DNA TGTGCCAGCAGCCCCGCTCGGACAGGGGGCCAAGAGACCCAGTACTTC. Full variable domain (outside the CDR3, taken from reference TRBV7-8 and TRBJ2-5): GAGVSQSPRYKVAKRGQDVALRCDPISGHVSLFWYQQALGQGPEFLTYFQNEAQLDKSGLPSDRFFAERPEGSVSTLKIQRTQQEDSAVYLCASSPARTGGQETQYFGPGTRLLVL.

This clonotype was seen at least ten times. The chain employs TRBV30 and TRBJ2-1, with 13 bases that match TRBD2. This CDR3 comprises 16 residues. J lost 6 bases, V lost 0 bases, and 5 bases had no gene match. Germline CDR1 and CDR2: GTSNPN and SVGIG (reference sequence). The chain's CDR3 is CAWSVGLAGMVNEQFF. The CDR3 region has the DNA TGTGCCTGGAGTGTGGGACTAGCGGGAATGGTCAATGAGCAGTTCTTC. Looking up the rest from reference TRBV30 and TRBJ2-1 gives the full variable domain: SQTIHQWPATLVQPVGSPLSLECTVEGTSNPNLYWYRQAAGRGLQLLFYSVGIGQISSEVPQNLSASRPQDRQFILSSKKLLLSDSGFYLCAWSVGLAGMVNEQFFGPGTRLTVL.

With regard to this clonotype: This may stem from a read error, because a much larger clone lies one nucleotide away. The chain has TRBV12-3 or TRBV12-4 and TRBJ2-6, with D perhaps TRBD2 (5 bases). The V end lost 3 bases, the J end lost 0 bases, and 12 bases lay between the germline ends. The CDR3 loop spans 17 amino acids. The CDR3 loop reads CASSFNSEGSGANVLTF. The CDR3 DNA reads as TGTGCCAGCAGTTTCAACAGCGAGGGCTCTGGGGCCAACGTCCTGACTTTC.

This clonotype has a handful of counts. This chain joins TRBV6-1 and TRBJ2-3; D is unclear. Germline CDR1 MNHNS, CDR2 SASEGT. This CDR3 comprises 11 residues. Trimming removed 8 bases from V and 4 bases from J, with 7 bases in between. The CDR3 protein is CASGDSDTQYF. CDR3 coding DNA: TGTGCCAGCGGGGATTCAGATACGCAGTATTTT.

The sample holds one count of this clonotype. The chain joins TRBV7-2 to TRBJ1-6; 7 bases are a match to TRBD1. Trimming removed 5 bases from V and 7 bases from J; junction bases left unmatched: 8. The CDR3 has 15 amino acids. CDR1 is SGHTA and CDR2 is FQGNSA in the germline V gene. The CDR3 coding sequence is TGTGCCAGCAGCGCCCGACAGGGCTCAAATTCACCCCTCCACTTT. Protein: CASSARQGSNSPLHF.

The chain uses TRBV5-6 and TRBJ2-7, with D possibly matching TRBD1 (5 bases). The germline V gene encodes CDR1 SGHDT and CDR2 YYEEEE. The CDR3 totals 14 residues. The V end lost 1 base, the J end lost 9 bases, and 17 bases lay between the germline ends. The CDR3 protein is CASSLRSTAQAQYF. For the CDR3, the DNA is TGTGCCAGCAGCTTGCGGTCGACTGCACAGGCGCAGTACTTC.

This clonotype was observed a handful of times. This chain connects TRBV20-1 to TRBJ2-1; D ambiguous. V lost 4 bases, J lost 0 bases, and 13 bases lay in between. There are 15 residues in the CDR3. CDR1 and CDR2 (germline): DFQATT, SNEGSKA (reference sequence). The CDR3 is CSAINLSSSYNEQFF. As DNA, the CDR3 is TGCAGTGCTATAAATTTATCGAGCTCCTACAATGAGCAGTTCTTC.

V gene TRBV9 combines with J gene TRBJ2-3; possible D gene TRBD2, 6 bases. CDR3 length: 12 amino acids. Trimming removed 6 bases from V and 5 bases from J, with 10 bases in between. Germline-derived CDR1 and CDR2 are SGDLS and YYNGEE. CDR3 sequence: CASKNSGDTQYF. CDR3 nucleotide sequence: TGTGCCAGCAAGAATAGCGGAGATACGCAGTATTTT.

This clonotype was seen only a few times. The junction does not match germline at one end; this may be a read error. This rearrangement joins TRBV2 to TRBJ1-2; perhaps TRBD1 as D (5 bases). Germline-derived CDR1 and CDR2 are SNHLY and FYNNEI. The CDR3 runs to 12 residues. As DNA, the CDR3 is TGTGCCAGCAGTGAGTCTGACAGAGAGACCGCCTTC. It yields the protein CASSESDRETAF.